Presented here are 28 T cell receptor beta chains from one specimen sequenced in a study of T cells in Graves' hyperthyroidism and ophthalmopathy (dated by TCRdb to the late 2010s). Receptor amplification or capture employed multiplex PCR. The sample was run on an Illumina HiSeq 2000. The TCR beta CDR3 regions were amplified from the RNA transcripts. For the first round of RT-PCR on the TCR CDR3, the HTBI primer set was used together with the Qiagen OneStep RT-PCR kit. TCRdb took the public reads, trimmed them with fastp at Q25, ran MiXCR for clone calling and kept in-frame beta chains. Identical CDR3 proteins give one entry, which carries the most common genes and DNA. The sample profile shows 300,000 to 350,000 distinct CDR3 sequences; approximately 14% of them were found once. The ten largest clones take up just under 25% of the sample. Sequencing used blood. The receptors were gathered from a woman aged 30 to 39 with Graves' hyperthyroidism.

The rearrangement joins TRBV4-2 to TRBJ1-4; unclear D gene. Germline V gene lookup returns CDR1 LGHNA and CDR2 YNFKEQ. The CDR3 is 13 amino acids. V dropped 1 base and J dropped 8 bases, with 8 bases sitting between them. The CDR3 sequence: CASSQGPREKLFF. In nucleotides, the CDR3 is TGTGCCAGCAGCCAAGGACCACGAGAAAAACTGTTTTTT.

This clonotype was detected many times. The chain is built from TRBV20-1 and TRBJ2-5; possibly TRBD2 for D (5 bases). Between the trimmed V and J ends, which lost 6 bases and 5 bases, there was a span of 16 bases. Germline values: CDR1 DFQATT, CDR2 SNEGSKA (reference sequence). CDR3 length: 13 residues. The CDR3 loop reads CSADPRRGETQYF. The CDR3 DNA reads TGCAGTGCAGACCCCAGGAGAGGGGAGACCCAGTACTTC.

With regard to this clonotype: A much larger clonotype is one base distant, so this may be a read error. CDR3 bases: TGTGCCTGGAGACCCCGACAGGGGGGCGGCTACACCTTC. Protein sequence: CAWRPRQGGGYTF. This rearrangement joins TRBV30 to TRBJ1-2, with 9 bases matching TRBD1. This CDR3 region has 13 residues. The germline V gene encodes CDR1 GTSNPN and CDR2 SVGIG (reference sequence). J gave up 8 bases and V 3 bases, and 7 bases lay outside the gene matches.

This clonotype was seen at least ten times. CDR3: CASSMSRTSGTYEQYF. The CDR3 DNA sequence: TGTGCCAGTAGTATGAGCCGGACTAGCGGGACCTACGAGCAGTACTTC. The chain carries TRBV19 and TRBJ2-7, with 12 bases lining up with TRBD2. Germline V gene lookup returns CDR1 LNHDA and CDR2 SQIVND (reference sequence). V was pared by 3 bases and J by 2 bases, with 5 bases of the junction left unmatched. The CDR3 runs to 16 residues.

Only a few counts were recorded for this clonotype. This may be a read error, as it is one base from a much larger clone. The chain uses TRBV5-1 and TRBJ2-1; 10 nucleotides align to TRBD2. CDR3 length: 15 residues. Germline V gives CDR1 SGHRS, CDR2 YFSETQ. V gave up 5 bases and J gave up 12 bases; unmatched junction bases: 14. Here the CDR3 DNA reads TGCGCCAGCAGTTGGACTAGCGGTGAGTGGAAGGGGCAGTTCTTC. Its translation: CASSWTSGEWKGQFF.

There are many counts of this clonotype. This chain links TRBV28 with TRBJ2-7; possible D gene TRBD2, 5 bases. This CDR3 has 15 amino acids. Trimming took 3 bases from V and 6 from J, leaving 18 bases between them. CDR1 and CDR2 from the germline V gene are MDHEN and SYDVKM. This CDR3 reads CASSFRRGVLAEQYF. The DNA of the CDR3 is TGTGCCAGCAGTTTTAGACGGGGAGTCCTCGCCGAGCAGTACTTC.

This clonotype came up many times. The chain joins TRBV7-8 to TRBJ2-1; 11 bases agree with TRBD2. The V segment lost 4 bases and the J segment 3 bases; nucleotides outside the gene matches: 2. Germline V lookup: CDR1 SGHVS, CDR2 FQNEAQ. This CDR3 is 15 amino acids long. CDR3 coding DNA: TGTGCCAGCAGCTCTCTAGCGGGAGGCTACAATGAGCAGTTCTTC. Protein: CASSSLAGGYNEQFF.

The rearrangement links TRBV6-1 to TRBJ2-1; D gene unclear. This CDR3 contains 15 residues. V lost 6 bases to trimming and J lost 3 bases, with 15 bases between them. Germline CDR1 and CDR2: MNHNS and SASEGT. The CDR3 region has the DNA TGTGCCAGCAGCCTCCGGGCAGCCTACTACAATGAGCAGTTCTTC. It translates to CASSLRAAYYNEQFF.

This clonotype was recorded a few times. The chain combines TRBV19 with TRBJ2-7, with TRBD1 matching 7 bases. Germline V CDR1 and CDR2: LNHDA, SQIVND (reference sequence). The CDR3 has 14 residues. The V segment lost 6 bases and the J segment 3 bases; nucleotides outside the gene matches: 8. CDR3 in DNA: TGTGCCAGTAGCGATGACCGGGACAGCTACGAGCAGTACTTC. This gives the protein CASSDDRDSYEQYF. The complete variable domain, with remaining parts taken from reference TRBV19 and TRBJ2-7, reads DGGITQSPKYLFRKEGQNVTLSCEQNLNHDAMYWYRQDPGQGLRLIYYSQIVNDFQKGDIAEGYSVSREKKESFPLTVTSAQKNPTAFYLCASSDDRDSYEQYFGPGTRLTVT.

Details on this clonotype: This may stem from a read error, because a much larger clone lies one nucleotide away. The chain recombines TRBV6-1 with TRBJ2-1, with TRBD1 matching 7 bases. The V and J ends lost 6 bases and 3 bases, in that order; junction bases with no gene match: 2. Per germline, CDR1 MNHNS and CDR2 SASEGT. The CDR3 loop spans 13 amino acids. The DNA for the CDR3 is TGTGCCAGCAGACGGGACAGCTACAATGAGCAGTTCTTC. This codes for CASRRDSYNEQFF.

This clonotype was detected many times. V and J are TRBV27 and TRBJ2-7; D may be TRBD1 (5 bases). Germline CDR1 and CDR2: MNHEY and SMNVEV (reference sequence). This CDR3 has 13 amino acids. Trimming took 6 bases from V and 1 from J, leaving 10 bases between them. The CDR3 nucleotides are TGTGCCAGCAGGAACAGGTTATCCTACGAGCAGTACTTC. Protein product: CASRNRLSYEQYF.

In this sample, this clonotype turned up many times. CDR3 sequence reads: CATVAGGTPAQYF. The CDR3, as DNA: TGTGCCACTGTAGCGGGAGGAACTCCTGCGCAGTACTTC. The chain links TRBV28 to TRBJ2-7; 10 bases are a match to TRBD2. The germline V gene encodes CDR1 MDHEN and CDR2 SYDVKM. The CDR3 spans 13 residues. The J segment lost 9 bases and the V segment lost 10 bases, leaving 12 bases of the junction unmatched.

This clonotype has just a few counts. DNA of the CDR3: TGTGCCAGCAGCCACCAAGGGACTAGCGGGGAGATTGGAGAGACCCAGTACTTC. This gives the protein CASSHQGTSGEIGETQYF. The rearrangement uses TRBV14 and TRBJ2-5; 13 bases fit TRBD2. V lost 3 bases, J lost 4 bases, and 11 bases stayed unmatched. There are 18 residues in the CDR3. The germline CDR1 and CDR2 sequences are SGHDN and FVKESK.

On this clonotype itself: A read error may explain this, as a much larger clone is one base away. The DNA is omitted, as the CDR3 cannot be located on it reliably, and the CDR3 follows TCRdb's listing. J is TRBJ2-1 and V is TRBV11-2; the table's D call TRBD2 went unverified against the DNA. Termini included, the CDR3 measures 15 amino acids. Germline CDR1 reads SGHAT; CDR2 reads FQNNGV. The CDR3 is CASSFGLGTYNEQLF.

This clonotype has at least ten counts. The J gene is TRBJ1-1, the V gene TRBV2; the D gene is possibly TRBD1 (5 bases). Per the germline V gene, CDR1 is SNHLY and CDR2 is FYNNEI. V was clipped by 6 bases and J by 1 base, with 12 bases between them. CDR3 size: 14 residues. CDR3 DNA: TGTGCCAGCAGAAAAGGGGTCGGGAACACTGAAGCTTTCTTT. This encodes CASRKGVGNTEAFF.

This chain uses TRBV6-1 with TRBJ1-2; D remains unclear. This CDR3 comprises 16 residues. V lost 3 bases, J lost 4 bases, and 18 bases lay in between. CDR1 and CDR2 from the germline V gene are MNHNS and SASEGT. CDR3 sequence (DNA): TGTGCCAGCAGTGATTTCGAGTGGTCCTACTTCTATGGCTACACCTTC. Amino acids: CASSDFEWSYFYGYTF.

The sample holds a few counts of this clonotype. V gene TRBV5-1 combines with J gene TRBJ2-1; possibly TRBD1 for D (5 bases). Between the trimmed V and J ends, which lost 0 bases and 7 bases, there was a span of 11 bases. The CDR3 spans 14 residues. Germline V gene data show CDR1 as SGHRS and CDR2 as YFSETQ. The CDR3 region is CASSLGQGVNEQFF. As DNA, the CDR3 is TGCGCCAGCAGCTTGGGGCAGGGCGTAAATGAGCAGTTCTTC.

This clonotype was counted many times. The chain couples TRBV29-1 to TRBJ2-3; weak D call: TRBD2 (6 bases). This CDR3 has 12 residues. Trimming stripped 5 bases from V and 4 bases from J, with 10 bases between. Germline CDR1 is SQVTM and CDR2 is ANQGSEA. The CDR3 DNA is TGCAGCGTTTGGAGGGAGGCAGATACGCAGTATTTT. It yields the protein CSVWREADTQYF.

The genes are TRBV29-1 and TRBJ1-2, with unresolved D. The CDR3 is 12 residues long. Trimming took off 4 bases at V and 5 bases at J, with 11 bases between the two ends. The V gene's germline CDR1 is SQVTM and CDR2 ANQGSEA. Here the CDR3 DNA reads TGCAGCGTTGTGGAGGGAGGGTATGGCTACACCTTC. Amino acid sequence: CSVVEGGYGYTF.

The V call is TRBV19, the J call TRBJ2-7, with 14 nucleotides matching TRBD2. The CDR3 contains 15 residues. With V trimmed by 4 bases and J by 4 bases, 3 bases remained unmatched. Germline CDR1 reads LNHDA; CDR2 reads SQIVND (reference sequence). The CDR3 reads CASSKGTSGRYEQYF. The CDR3 DNA reads as TGTGCCAGTAGTAAAGGGACTAGCGGGAGATACGAGCAGTACTTC.

The sample holds one count of this clonotype. The chain employs TRBV4-1 and TRBJ2-7, with a possible D match to TRBD1 (6 bases). The CDR3 is 17 residues long. CDR1 MGHRA and CDR2 YSYEKL come from the germline V gene. Trimming cost V 4 bases and J 1 base, with 20 bases left between them. The CDR3 DNA reads TGCGCCAGCAGCCGAGAAGGGACATTATATCGTTCCTACGAGCAGTACTTC. Encoded protein: CASSREGTLYRSYEQYF.

This clonotype has just a few counts. This may stem from a read error, because a much larger clone lies one nucleotide away. CDR3 DNA sequence: TGTGCCAGCAGTTTGCTGGGGACCCAGTACTTC. Translating gives CASSLLGTQYF. The genes are TRBV12-3 or TRBV12-4 and TRBJ2-5; D gene unclear. The CDR3 is 11 residues long. V was trimmed by 3 bases and J by 7 bases, leaving 6 bases between them.

At least ten counts were recorded for this clonotype. This chain joins TRBV10-3 and TRBJ2-7; TRBD1 aligns across 7 bases. The V and J ends lost 4 bases and 0 bases, in that order; junction bases with no gene match: 6. The CDR3 consists of 15 residues. Germline V gives CDR1 ENHRY, CDR2 SYGVKD. The CDR3 bases are TGTGCCATCAGTGGGACCGGGACAGACTCCTACGAGCAGTACTTC. Its translation is CAISGTGTDSYEQYF.

This clonotype was detected ten times or more. V is TRBV12-3 or TRBV12-4 and J is TRBJ2-7; maybe TRBD1 (6 bases). Deletions cut 1 base from V and 5 bases from J, with 15 bases between. CDR3 length: 15 residues. The CDR3 region has the DNA TGTGCCAGCAGTTTAGGGGGTGCAGGGGCCCACGAGCAGTACTTC. This translates into CASSLGGAGAHEQYF.

This clonotype came up many times. The V call is TRBV11-2, the J call TRBJ2-7, with D hard to call. The CDR3 runs to 13 residues. V shed 6 bases and J shed 3 bases, with 12 bases lying between them. CDR1 and CDR2 from the germline V gene are SGHAT and FQNNGV. The CDR3 bases are TGTGCCAGCAGTTTTGGACCCAGCTACGAGCAGTACTTC. Residues: CASSFGPSYEQYF.

The rearrangement links TRBV29-1 to TRBJ1-1, with D perhaps TRBD1 (5 bases). Trimming cost V 6 bases and J 3 bases, with 14 bases left between them. Per the germline V gene, CDR1 is SQVTM and CDR2 is ANQGSEA. The CDR3 loop spans 13 amino acids. The CDR3 region has the DNA TGCAGCGTCGCCCAGGGTCAGGACACTGAAGCTTTCTTT. This translates into CSVAQGQDTEAFF.

This clonotype has ten or more counts. This rearrangement joins TRBV6-1 to TRBJ2-3; 13 bases are a match to TRBD2. The ends lost 2 bases at V and 3 bases at J; junction bases unmatched: 5. This CDR3 comprises 17 residues. The V gene's germline CDR1 is MNHNS and CDR2 SASEGT. The CDR3: CASSELLAGGPTDTQYF. The CDR3 DNA sequence: TGTGCCAGCAGTGAATTACTAGCGGGAGGGCCTACAGATACGCAGTATTTT.

In regard to this clonotype: This may arise from a read error, as a much more abundant clone is one base away. The chain employs TRBV2 and TRBJ2-3, with D possibly TRBD2 on 6 matching bases. Germline lookup yields CDR1 SNHLY and CDR2 FYNNEI. This CDR3 is built from 13 residues. CDR3 bases: TGTGCCGGCAGACTGGACTACACAGATACGCAGTATTTT. Translation gives CAGRLDYTDTQYF. Supplemented by reference TRBV2 and TRBJ2-3, the full variable domain reads EPEVTQTPSHQVTQMGQEVILRCVPISNHLYFYWYRQILGQKVEFLVSFYNNEISEKSEIFDDQFSVERPDGSNFTLKIRSTKLEDSAMYFCAGRLDYTDTQYFGPGTRLTVL.